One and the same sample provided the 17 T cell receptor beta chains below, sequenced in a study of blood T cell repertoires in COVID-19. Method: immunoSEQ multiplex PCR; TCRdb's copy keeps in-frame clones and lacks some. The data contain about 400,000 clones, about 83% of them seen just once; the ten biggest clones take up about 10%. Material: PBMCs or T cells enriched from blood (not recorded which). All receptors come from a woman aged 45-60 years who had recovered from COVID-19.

The CDR3 nucleotides read TGCGCCAGCAGCCCATTCCCGGAGGGCACTGAAGCTTTCTTT. This sequence encodes CASSPFPEGTEAFF. The chain recombines TRBV4-1 with TRBJ1-1, with no clear D. V gave up 4 bases and J gave up 4 bases, with 13 bases separating them. The CDR3 spans 14 residues. Germline V gives CDR1 MGHRA, CDR2 YSYEKL.

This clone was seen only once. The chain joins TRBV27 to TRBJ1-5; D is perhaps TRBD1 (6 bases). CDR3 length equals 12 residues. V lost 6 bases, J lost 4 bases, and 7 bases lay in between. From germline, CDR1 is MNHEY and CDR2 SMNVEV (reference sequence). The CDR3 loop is CASRQGNQPQHF. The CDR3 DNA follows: TGTGCCAGCAGACAGGGAAATCAGCCCCAGCATTTT.

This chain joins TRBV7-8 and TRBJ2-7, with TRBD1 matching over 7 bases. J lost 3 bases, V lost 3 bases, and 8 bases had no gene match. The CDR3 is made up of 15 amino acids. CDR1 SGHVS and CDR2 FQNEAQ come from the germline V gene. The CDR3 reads CASSFTGTEFYEQYF. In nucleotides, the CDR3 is TGTGCCAGCAGCTTTACCGGGACAGAGTTCTACGAGCAGTACTTC.

The CDR3 sequence: CASSPEVGGNSPLHF. The CDR3 coding sequence is TGTGCCAGCAGCCCCGAGGTCGGGGGTAATTCACCCCTCCACTTT. This chain joins TRBV11-1 and TRBJ1-6; a possible D gene is TRBD1 (5 bases). The CDR3 is 15 amino acids. V lost 5 bases, J lost 6 bases, and 14 bases lay in between. The germline gives CDR1 SGHAT, CDR2 FQDESV (reference sequence).

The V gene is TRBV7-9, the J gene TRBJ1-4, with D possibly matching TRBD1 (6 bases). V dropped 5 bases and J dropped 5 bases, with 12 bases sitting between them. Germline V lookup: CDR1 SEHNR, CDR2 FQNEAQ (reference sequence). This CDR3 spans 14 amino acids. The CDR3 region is CASSLWTENEKLFF. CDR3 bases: TGTGCCAGCAGCCTTTGGACAGAGAATGAAAAACTGTTTTTT.

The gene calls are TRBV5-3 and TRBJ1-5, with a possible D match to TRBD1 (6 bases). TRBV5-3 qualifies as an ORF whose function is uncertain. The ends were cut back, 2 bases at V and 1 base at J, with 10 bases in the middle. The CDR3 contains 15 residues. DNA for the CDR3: TGTGCCAGAAGCTTCAGGGGCGGGAGCAATCAGCCCCAGCATTTT. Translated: CARSFRGGSNQPQHF.

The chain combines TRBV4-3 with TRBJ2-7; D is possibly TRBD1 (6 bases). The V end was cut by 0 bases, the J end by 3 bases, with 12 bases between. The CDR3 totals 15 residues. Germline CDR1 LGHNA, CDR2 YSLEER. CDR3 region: CASSQEEDSVYEQYF. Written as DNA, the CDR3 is TGCGCCAGCAGCCAAGAAGAGGACAGCGTCTACGAGCAGTACTTC.

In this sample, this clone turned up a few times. CDR3: CASSRGDQPQHF. Written as DNA, the CDR3 is TGTGCCAGCAGTCGGGGGGATCAGCCCCAGCATTTT. The genes are TRBV2 and TRBJ1-5; TRBD1 might be the D (5 bases). Looked up from germline, CDR1 is SNHLY and CDR2 is FYNNEI. V was shortened by 5 bases and J by 5 bases, with 7 bases between the two germline ends. The CDR3 is made up of 12 amino acids.

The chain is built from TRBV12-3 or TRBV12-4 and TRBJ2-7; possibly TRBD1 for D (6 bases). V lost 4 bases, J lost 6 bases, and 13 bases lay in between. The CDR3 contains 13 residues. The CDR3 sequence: CASSSYRVAEQYF. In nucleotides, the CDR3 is TGTGCCAGCAGTTCCTACAGGGTCGCCGAGCAGTACTTC.

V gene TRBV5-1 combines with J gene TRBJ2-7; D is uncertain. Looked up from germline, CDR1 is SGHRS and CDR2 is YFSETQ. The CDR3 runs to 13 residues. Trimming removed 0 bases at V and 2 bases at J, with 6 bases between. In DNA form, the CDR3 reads TGCGCCAGCAGCTTGGATCAGACCTACGAGCAGTACTTC. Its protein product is CASSLDQTYEQYF.

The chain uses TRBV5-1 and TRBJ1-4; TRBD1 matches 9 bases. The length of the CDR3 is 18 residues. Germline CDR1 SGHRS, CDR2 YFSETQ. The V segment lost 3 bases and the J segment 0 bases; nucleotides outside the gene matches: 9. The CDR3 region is CASSWGRGQGPTNEKLFF. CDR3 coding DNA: TGCGCCAGCAGCTGGGGAAGGGGACAGGGCCCAACTAATGAAAAACTGTTTTTT.

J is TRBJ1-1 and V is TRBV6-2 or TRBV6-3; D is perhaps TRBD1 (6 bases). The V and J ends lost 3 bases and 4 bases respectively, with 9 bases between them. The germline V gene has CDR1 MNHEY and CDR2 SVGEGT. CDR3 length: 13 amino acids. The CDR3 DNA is TGTGCCAGCAGTTATGCAGGGGTCACTGAAGCTTTCTTT. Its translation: CASSYAGVTEAFF.

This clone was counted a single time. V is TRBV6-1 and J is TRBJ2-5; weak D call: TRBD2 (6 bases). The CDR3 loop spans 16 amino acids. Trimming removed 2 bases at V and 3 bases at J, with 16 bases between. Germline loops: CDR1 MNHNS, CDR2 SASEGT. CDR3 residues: CASSEWMSSVEETQYF. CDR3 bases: TGTGCCAGCAGTGAATGGATGTCTAGCGTCGAAGAGACCCAGTACTTC.

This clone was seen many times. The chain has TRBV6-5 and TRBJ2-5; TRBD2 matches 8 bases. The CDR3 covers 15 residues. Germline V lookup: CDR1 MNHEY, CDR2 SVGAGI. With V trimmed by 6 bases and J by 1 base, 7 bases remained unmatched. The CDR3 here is CASSGLAWSQETQYF. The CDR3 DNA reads TGTGCCAGCAGCGGACTAGCATGGAGCCAAGAGACCCAGTACTTC.

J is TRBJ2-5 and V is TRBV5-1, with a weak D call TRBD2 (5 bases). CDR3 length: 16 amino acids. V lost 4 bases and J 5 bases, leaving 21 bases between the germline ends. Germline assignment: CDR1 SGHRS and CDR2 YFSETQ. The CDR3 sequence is CASSPGGRSLRETQYF. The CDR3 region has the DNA TGCGCCAGCAGCCCAGGCGGGCGGAGCCTCCGGGAGACCCAGTACTTC.

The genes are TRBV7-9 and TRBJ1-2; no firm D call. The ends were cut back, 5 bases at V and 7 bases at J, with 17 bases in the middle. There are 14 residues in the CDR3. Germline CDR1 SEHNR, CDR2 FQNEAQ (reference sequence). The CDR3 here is CASSAFTGVGGYTF. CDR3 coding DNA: TGTGCCAGCAGCGCATTTACGGGTGTTGGTGGCTACACCTTC.

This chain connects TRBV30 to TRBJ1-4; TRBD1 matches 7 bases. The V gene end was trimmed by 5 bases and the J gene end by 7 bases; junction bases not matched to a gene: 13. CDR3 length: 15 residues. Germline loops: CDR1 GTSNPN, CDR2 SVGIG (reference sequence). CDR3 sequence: CAWGLKTGAREKLFF. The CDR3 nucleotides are TGTGCCTGGGGTCTAAAAACAGGGGCCCGTGAAAAACTGTTTTTT.